Shown below are 3 T cell receptor beta chains from a single sample sequenced in a study of cytomegalovirus exposure and HLA in healthy donors. PCR amplification relied on 60 Vbeta primers (plus 13 Jbeta primers). The repertoire was sequenced with immunoSEQ multiplex PCR; TCRdb's copy has only in-frame clones and lacks some. The table lists about 140,000 clones, over 70% of them singletons. The sequenced sample was PBMCs. Receptors originate from a man aged 25-45 years in good health and CMV-seronegative.

The rearrangement links TRBV14 to TRBJ2-7; TRBD2 matches 7 bases. The V segment lost 4 bases and the J segment 3 bases; nucleotides outside the gene matches: 12. From germline, CDR1 is SGHDN and CDR2 FVKESK. The CDR3 extends over 16 amino acids. The CDR3 DNA reads as TGTGCCAGCAGCCTTCGAGCTGGGGGGGTGCTCTACGAGCAGTACTTC. Its translation: CASSLRAGGVLYEQYF.

The chain recombines TRBV5-1 with TRBJ1-2; D possibly corresponds to TRBD1 (6 bases). Deletions cut 3 bases from V and 0 bases from J, with 9 bases between. CDR3 size: 14 residues. Germline lookup yields CDR1 SGHRS and CDR2 YFSETQ. Here the CDR3 DNA reads TGCGCCAGCAGCTGGACAGCCTCTAACTATGGCTACACCTTC. Protein: CASSWTASNYGYTF.

This clone was detected only a few times. The chain joins TRBV5-4 to TRBJ2-4; 7 positions agree with TRBD2. The CDR3 loop spans 15 amino acids. Trimming removed 3 bases from V and 6 bases from J; junction bases left unmatched: 9. The germline V gene encodes CDR1 SGHNT and CDR2 YYREEE (reference sequence). CDR3 DNA: TGTGCCAGCAGCTCCGACTGGACTAGGGCAAACATTCAGTACTTC. It encodes CASSSDWTRANIQYF.